The sequence of this T cell receptor beta chain was determined in a study of shared clonotypes between healthy human individuals. Whole-study results and caveats: Deeper or shallower sequencing was expected to change how clonotypes are shared among donors.

Trimming cost V 5 bases and J 4 bases, with 11 bases left between them. This CDR3 has 13 amino acids. Germline CDR1 reads LNHNV; CDR2 reads YYDKDF (reference sequence). In regard to this clone: Its antigen is currently unknown.

Per the study methods: Because ImmunoSEQ provided only junction sequences with no quality scores, the filtering differed. Using immunoSEQ multiplex PCR, the repertoire was profiled, and TCRdb retains in-frame clones only, with some absent. That table furnishes V, J and clone size, whereas the DNA furnished D and trimming. The sample contains millions of clones, approximately 94% of which appear only once. Terminally differentiated effector memory CD45RA+ cells were excluded from the naive CD8 cells, which were CD45RO-negative and positively selected for CCR7. Sequenced: naive CD8+ T cells sorted from blood. The receptor comes from a man aged 18 to 29 in good health. V usage is TRBV15 and J usage is TRBJ2-5; unclear D gene. CDR3 region: CATSLVSGETQYF. The CDR3 nucleotides are TGTGCCACCAGCCTCGTCTCCGGAGAGACCCAGTACTTC. The entire variable domain, with the rest obtained from reference TRBV15 and TRBJ2-5, is as follows: DAMVIQNPRYQVTQFGKPVTLSCSQTLNHNVMYWYQQKSSQAPKLLFHYYDKDFNNEADTPDNFQSRRPNTSFCFLDIRSPGLGDTAMYLCATSLVSGETQYFGPGTRLLVL.